The clone carrying this TCR beta chain has only a few counts. This sample is drawn from a study of OX40 agonist ivuxolimab in advanced cancers. About the research overall: Three individuals attained partial responses, comprising one hepatocellular carcinoma case and two cutaneous melanoma cases.

TCRdb keeps only in-frame clones here, not all; method: immunoSEQ multiplex PCR. The repertoire includes tens of thousands of clones, 89% of them detected once, and 10% to 15% sits in the top ten. The specimen was CD4+ or CD8+ T cells sorted from blood, collected in a trial of the OX40 agonist ivuxolimab. This sequence originates from an adult with an advanced solid tumor such as melanoma, head and neck, liver or kidney cancer.

CDR3 coding DNA: TGCGCCAGCAGCTCCCTAAGGATGAACACTGAAGCTTTCTTT. Amino acid sequence: CASSSLRMNTEAFF. The rearrangement joins TRBV4-1 to TRBJ1-1; D is undetermined. Germline V gene sequence: CDR1 MGHRA, CDR2 YSYEKL. Trimming shortened V by 5 bases and J by 0 bases, and 10 bases separated the two germline ends. This CDR3 region has 14 residues.